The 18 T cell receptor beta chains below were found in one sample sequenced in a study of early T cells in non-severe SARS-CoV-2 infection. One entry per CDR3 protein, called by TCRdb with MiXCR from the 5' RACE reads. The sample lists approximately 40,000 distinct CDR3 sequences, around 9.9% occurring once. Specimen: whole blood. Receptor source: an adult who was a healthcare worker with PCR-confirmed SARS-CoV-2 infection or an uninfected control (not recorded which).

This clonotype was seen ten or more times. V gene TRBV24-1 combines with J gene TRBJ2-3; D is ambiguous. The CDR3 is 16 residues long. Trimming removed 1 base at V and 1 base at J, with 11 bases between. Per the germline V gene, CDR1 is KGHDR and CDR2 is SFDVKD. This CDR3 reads CATSDLRFAGTDTQYF. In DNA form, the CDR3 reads TGTGCCACCAGTGATTTAAGGTTTGCCGGCACAGATACGCAGTATTTT.

The CDR3 loop is CASSRDRVGDTQYF. In nucleotides, the CDR3 is TGTGCCAGCAGCCGGGACAGGGTGGGAGATACGCAGTATTTT. The rearrangement uses TRBV7-3 and TRBJ2-3; 9 bases align to TRBD1. Germline CDR1 SGHTA, CDR2 FQGTGA. J was trimmed by 5 bases and V by 5 bases; bases with no gene match: 5. This CDR3 spans 14 amino acids.

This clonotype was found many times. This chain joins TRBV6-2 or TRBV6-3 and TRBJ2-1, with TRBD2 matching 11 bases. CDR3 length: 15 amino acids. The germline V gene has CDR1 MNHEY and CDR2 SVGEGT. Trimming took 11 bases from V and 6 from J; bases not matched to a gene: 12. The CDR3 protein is CAAALTSGAINEQFF. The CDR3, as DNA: TGTGCCGCCGCCTTGACTAGCGGGGCTATCAATGAGCAGTTCTTC.

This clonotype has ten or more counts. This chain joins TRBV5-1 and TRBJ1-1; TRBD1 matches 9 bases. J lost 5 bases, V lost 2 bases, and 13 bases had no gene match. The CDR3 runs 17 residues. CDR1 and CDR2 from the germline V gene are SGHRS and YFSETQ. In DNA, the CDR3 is TGCGCCAGCAGCTTTGCCGCAATGGGGACAGGGAGGACTGAAGCTTTCTTT. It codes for CASSFAAMGTGRTEAFF.

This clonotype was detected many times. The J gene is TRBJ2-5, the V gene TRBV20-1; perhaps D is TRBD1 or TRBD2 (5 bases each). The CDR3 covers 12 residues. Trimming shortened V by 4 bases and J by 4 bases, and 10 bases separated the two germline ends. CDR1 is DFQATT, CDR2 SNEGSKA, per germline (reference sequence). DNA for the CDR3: TGCAGTGCTAAGGGGAGACTAGAGACCCAGTACTTC. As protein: CSAKGRLETQYF.

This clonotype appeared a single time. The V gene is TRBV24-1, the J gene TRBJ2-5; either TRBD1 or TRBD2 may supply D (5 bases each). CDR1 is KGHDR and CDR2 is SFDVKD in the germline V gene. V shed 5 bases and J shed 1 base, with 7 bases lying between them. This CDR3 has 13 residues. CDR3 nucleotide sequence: TGTGCCACCAGTGGTGGGGGCCAAGAGACCCAGTACTTC. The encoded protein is CATSGGGQETQYF.

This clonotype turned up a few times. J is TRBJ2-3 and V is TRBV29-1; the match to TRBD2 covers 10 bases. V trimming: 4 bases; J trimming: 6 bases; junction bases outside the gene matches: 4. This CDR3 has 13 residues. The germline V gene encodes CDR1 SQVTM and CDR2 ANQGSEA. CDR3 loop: CSVVAGGLDTQYF. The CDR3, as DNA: TGCAGCGTTGTAGCGGGGGGCCTGGATACGCAGTATTTT.

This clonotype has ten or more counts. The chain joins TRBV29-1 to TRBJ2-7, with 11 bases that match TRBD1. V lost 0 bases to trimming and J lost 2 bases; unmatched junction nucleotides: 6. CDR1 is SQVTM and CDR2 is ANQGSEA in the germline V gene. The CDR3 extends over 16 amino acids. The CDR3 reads CSVEDLRTGGPYEQYF. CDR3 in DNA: TGCAGCGTTGAAGATCTGCGGACAGGGGGCCCCTACGAGCAGTACTTC.

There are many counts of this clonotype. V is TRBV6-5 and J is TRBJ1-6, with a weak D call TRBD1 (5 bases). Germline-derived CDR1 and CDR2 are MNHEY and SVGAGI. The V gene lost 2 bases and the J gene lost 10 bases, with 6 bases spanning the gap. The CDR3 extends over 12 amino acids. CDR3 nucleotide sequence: TGTGCCAGCAGTTACGCAGGGTCACCCCTCCACTTT. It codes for CASSYAGSPLHF.

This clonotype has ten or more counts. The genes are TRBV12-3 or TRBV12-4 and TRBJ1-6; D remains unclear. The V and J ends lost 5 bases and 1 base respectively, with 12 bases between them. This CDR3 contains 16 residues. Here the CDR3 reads CASSPRTASYNSPLHF. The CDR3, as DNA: TGTGCCAGCAGTCCCCGGACGGCTTCCTATAATTCACCCCTCCACTTT.

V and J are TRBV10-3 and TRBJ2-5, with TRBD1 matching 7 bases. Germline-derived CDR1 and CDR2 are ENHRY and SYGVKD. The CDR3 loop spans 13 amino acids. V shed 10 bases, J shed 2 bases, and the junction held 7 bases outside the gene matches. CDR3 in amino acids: CATNPGQQETQYF. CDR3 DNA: TGTGCCACAAATCCGGGACAGCAAGAGACCCAGTACTTC.

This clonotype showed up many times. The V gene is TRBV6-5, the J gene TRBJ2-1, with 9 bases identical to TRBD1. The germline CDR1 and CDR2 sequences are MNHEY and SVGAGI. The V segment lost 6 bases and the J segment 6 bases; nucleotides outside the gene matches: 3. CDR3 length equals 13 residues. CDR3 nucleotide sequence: TGTGCCAGCAGAAAGACAGGGGGCAATGAGCAGTTCTTC. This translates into CASRKTGGNEQFF.

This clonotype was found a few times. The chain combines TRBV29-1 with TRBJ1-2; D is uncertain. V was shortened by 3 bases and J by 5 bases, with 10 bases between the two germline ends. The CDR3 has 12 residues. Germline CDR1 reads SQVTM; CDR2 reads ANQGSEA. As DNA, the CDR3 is TGCAGCGTTGACTACGGTGGGTATGGCTACACCTTC. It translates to CSVDYGGYGYTF.

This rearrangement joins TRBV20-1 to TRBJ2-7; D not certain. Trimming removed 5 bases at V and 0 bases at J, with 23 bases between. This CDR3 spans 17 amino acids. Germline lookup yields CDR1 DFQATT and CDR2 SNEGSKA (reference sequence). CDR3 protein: CSASFSRVSWSSYEQYF. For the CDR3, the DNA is TGCAGTGCTTCCTTCTCCCGGGTTAGTTGGAGCTCCTACGAGCAGTACTTC.

The CDR3 reads CASTYRSGRVGAETQYF. The CDR3 DNA reads TGTGCCAGCACCTACCGGAGCGGGAGGGTTGGGGCAGAGACCCAGTACTTC. The V and J genes are TRBV2 and TRBJ2-5; 10 bases line up with TRBD2. This CDR3 comprises 17 residues. Trimming cost V 7 bases and J 4 bases; bases outside gene matches: 15. CDR1 SNHLY and CDR2 FYNNEI come from the germline V gene.

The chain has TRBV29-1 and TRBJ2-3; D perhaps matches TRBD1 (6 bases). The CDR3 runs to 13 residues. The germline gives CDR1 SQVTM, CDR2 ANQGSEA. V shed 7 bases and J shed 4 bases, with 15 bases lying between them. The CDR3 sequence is CSADTGFADTQYF. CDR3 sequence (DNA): TGCAGCGCCGATACAGGGTTTGCAGATACGCAGTATTTT.

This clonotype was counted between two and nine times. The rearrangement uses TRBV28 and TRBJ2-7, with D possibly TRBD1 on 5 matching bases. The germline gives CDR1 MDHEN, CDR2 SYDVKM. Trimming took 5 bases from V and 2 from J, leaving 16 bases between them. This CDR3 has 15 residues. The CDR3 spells CASSAPGTGAYEQYF. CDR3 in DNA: TGTGCCAGCAGTGCCCCGGGCACAGGAGCCTACGAGCAGTACTTC.

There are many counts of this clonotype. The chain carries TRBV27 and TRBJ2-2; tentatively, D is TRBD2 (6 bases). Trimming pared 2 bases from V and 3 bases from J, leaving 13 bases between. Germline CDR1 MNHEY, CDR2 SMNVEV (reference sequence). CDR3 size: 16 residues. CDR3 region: CASSLRGRRDTGELFF. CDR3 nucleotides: TGTGCCAGCAGTTTAAGGGGCCGGAGGGACACCGGGGAGCTGTTTTTT.